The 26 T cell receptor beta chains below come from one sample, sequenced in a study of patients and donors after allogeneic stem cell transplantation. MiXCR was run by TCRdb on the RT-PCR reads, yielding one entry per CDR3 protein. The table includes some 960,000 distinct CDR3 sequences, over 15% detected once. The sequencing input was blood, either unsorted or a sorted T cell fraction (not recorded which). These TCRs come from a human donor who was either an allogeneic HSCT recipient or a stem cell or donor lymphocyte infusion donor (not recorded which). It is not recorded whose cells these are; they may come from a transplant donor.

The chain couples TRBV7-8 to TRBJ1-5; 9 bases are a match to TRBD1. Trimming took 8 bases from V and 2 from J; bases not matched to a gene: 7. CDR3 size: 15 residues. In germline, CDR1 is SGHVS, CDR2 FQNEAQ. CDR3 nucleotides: TGTGCCAGCTCATGGGACAGGGCGGGCAATCAGCCCCAGCATTTT. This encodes CASSWDRAGNQPQHF.

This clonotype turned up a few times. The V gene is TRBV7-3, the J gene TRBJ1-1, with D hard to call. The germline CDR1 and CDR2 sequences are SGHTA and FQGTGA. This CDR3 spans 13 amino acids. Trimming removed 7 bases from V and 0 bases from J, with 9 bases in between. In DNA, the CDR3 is TGTGCCAGCAAGCCCCGGGTGAACACTGAAGCTTTCTTT. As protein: CASKPRVNTEAFF. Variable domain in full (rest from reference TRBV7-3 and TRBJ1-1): GAGVSQTPSNKVTEKGKYVELRCDPISGHTALYWYRQSLGQGPEFLIYFQGTGAADDSGLPNDRFFAVRPEGSVSTLKIQRTERGDSAVYLCASKPRVNTEAFFGQGTRLTVV.

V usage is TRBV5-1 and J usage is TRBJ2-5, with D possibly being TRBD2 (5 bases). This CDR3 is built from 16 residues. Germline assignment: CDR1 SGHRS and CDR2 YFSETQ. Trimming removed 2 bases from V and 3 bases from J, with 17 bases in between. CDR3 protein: CASSLYGGKLKETQYF. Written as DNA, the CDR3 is TGCGCCAGCAGCTTATACGGAGGAAAGCTGAAAGAGACCCAGTACTTC. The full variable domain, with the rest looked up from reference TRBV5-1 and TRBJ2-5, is KAGVTQTPRYLIKTRGQQVTLSCSPISGHRSVSWYQQTPGQGLQFLFEYFSETQRNKGNFPGRFSGRQFSNSRSEMNVSTLELGDSALYLCASSLYGGKLKETQYFGPGTRLLVL.

CDR3 coding DNA: TGTGCCAGCAGCCTACAACCCCAGACAGATACGCAGTATTTT. This encodes CASSLQPQTDTQYF. The chain uses TRBV12-3 or TRBV12-4 and TRBJ2-3; the D is unclear. The V and J ends lost 6 bases and 3 bases respectively, with 13 bases between them. This CDR3 has 14 amino acids.

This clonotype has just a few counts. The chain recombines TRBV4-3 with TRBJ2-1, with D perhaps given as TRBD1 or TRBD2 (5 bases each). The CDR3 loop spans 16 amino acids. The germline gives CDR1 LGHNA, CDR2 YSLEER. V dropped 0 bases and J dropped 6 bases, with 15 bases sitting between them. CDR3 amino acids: CASSQDEGPPFNEQFF. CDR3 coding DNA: TGCGCCAGCAGCCAAGATGAGGGACCCCCCTTCAATGAGCAGTTCTTC.

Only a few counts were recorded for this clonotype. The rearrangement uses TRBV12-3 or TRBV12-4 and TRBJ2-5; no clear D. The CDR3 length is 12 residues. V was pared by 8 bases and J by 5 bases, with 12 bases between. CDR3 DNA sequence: TGTGCCAGCGCCGGTTTGAAGGAGACCCAGTACTTC. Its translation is CASAGLKETQYF.

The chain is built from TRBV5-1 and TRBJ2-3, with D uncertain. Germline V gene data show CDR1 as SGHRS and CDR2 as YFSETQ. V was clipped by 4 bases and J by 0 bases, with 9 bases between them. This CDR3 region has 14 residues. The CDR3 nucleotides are TGCGCCAGCAGCGGTGCAGCTAGCACAGATACGCAGTATTTT. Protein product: CASSGAASTDTQYF.

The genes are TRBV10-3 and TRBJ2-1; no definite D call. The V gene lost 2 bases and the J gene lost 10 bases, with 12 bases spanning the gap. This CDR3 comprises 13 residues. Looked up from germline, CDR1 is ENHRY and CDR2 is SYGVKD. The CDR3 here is CAISEVDREEQFF. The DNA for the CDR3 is TGTGCCATCAGTGAGGTGGATCGTGAGGAGCAGTTCTTC.

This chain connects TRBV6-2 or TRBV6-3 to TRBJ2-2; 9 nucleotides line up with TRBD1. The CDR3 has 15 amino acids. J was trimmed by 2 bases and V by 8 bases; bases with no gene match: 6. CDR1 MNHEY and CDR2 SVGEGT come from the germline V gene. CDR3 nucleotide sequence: TGTGCCAGCTGCCGGGACAGGGTAAACACCGGGGAGCTGTTTTTT. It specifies CASCRDRVNTGELFF.

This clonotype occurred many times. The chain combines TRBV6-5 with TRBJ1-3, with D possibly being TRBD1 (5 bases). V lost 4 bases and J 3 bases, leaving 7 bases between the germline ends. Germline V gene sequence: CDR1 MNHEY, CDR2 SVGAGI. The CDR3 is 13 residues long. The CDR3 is CASSSQGGNTIYF. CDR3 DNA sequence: TGTGCCAGCAGTTCGCAGGGTGGAAACACCATATATTTT.

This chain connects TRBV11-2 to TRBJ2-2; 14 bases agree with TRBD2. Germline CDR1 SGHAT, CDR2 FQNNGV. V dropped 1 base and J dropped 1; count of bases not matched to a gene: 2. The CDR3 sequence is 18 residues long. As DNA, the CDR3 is TGTGCCAGCAGCTTAGTAGGGACTAGCGGGGGGAACACCGGGGAGCTGTTTTTT. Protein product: CASSLVGTSGGNTGELFF.

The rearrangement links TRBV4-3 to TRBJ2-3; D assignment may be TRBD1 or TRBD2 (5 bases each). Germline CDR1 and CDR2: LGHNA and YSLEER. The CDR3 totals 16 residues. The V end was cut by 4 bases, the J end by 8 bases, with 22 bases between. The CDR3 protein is CASSPIGDGPTRTQYF. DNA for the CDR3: TGCGCCAGCAGCCCGATCGGGGACGGTCCGACTCGTACGCAGTATTTT.

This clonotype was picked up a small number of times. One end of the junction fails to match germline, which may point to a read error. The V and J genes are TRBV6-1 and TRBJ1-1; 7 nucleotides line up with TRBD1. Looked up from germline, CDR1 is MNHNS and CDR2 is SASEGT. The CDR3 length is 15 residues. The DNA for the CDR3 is TGTGCCAGCGGTGACCTGACAGGGATGAACACTGAAGCTTTCTTT. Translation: CASGDLTGMNTEAFF.

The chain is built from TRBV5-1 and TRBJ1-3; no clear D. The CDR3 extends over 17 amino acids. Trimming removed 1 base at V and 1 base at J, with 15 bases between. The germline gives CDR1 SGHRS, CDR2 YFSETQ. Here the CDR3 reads CASSLSRGRGSGNTIYF. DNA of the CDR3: TGCGCCAGCAGCTTGTCTCGAGGAAGAGGTTCTGGAAACACCATATATTTT. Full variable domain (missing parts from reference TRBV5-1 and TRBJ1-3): KAGVTQTPRYLIKTRGQQVTLSCSPISGHRSVSWYQQTPGQGLQFLFEYFSETQRNKGNFPGRFSGRQFSNSRSEMNVSTLELGDSALYLCASSLSRGRGSGNTIYFGEGSWLTVV.

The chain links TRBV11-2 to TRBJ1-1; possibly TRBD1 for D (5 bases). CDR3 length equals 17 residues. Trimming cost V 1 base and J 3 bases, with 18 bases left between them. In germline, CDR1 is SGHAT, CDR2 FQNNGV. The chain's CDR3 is CASSLVGRERVHTEAFF. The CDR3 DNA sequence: TGTGCCAGCAGCTTAGTAGGCAGGGAGCGGGTTCACACTGAAGCTTTCTTT.

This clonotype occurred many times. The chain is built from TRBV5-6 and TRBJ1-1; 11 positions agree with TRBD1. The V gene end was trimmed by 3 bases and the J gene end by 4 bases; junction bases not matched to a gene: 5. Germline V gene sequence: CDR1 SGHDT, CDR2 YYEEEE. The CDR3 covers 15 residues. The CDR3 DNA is TGTGCCAGCAGCTCCTCCGGGACAGGGGGCACTGAAGCTTTCTTT. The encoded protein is CASSSSGTGGTEAFF.

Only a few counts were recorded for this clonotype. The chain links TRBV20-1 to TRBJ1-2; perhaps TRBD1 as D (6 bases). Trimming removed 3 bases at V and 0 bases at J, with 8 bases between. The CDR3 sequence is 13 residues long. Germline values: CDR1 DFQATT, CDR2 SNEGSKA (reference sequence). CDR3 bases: TGCAGTGCTAGGGACAGTTCTAACTATGGCTACACCTTC. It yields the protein CSARDSSNYGYTF.

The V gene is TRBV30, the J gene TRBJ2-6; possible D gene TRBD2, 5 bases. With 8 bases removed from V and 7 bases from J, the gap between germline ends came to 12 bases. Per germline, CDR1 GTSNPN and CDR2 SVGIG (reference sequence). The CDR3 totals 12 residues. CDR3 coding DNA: TGTGCCCTGGACCGGGGTGCCAACGTCCTGACTTTC. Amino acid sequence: CALDRGANVLTF.

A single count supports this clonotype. In DNA form, the CDR3 reads TGCGCCAGCAGCCAGGACAGGGCTCCATACTATGGCTACACCTTC. As protein: CASSQDRAPYYGYTF. The chain recombines TRBV4-3 with TRBJ1-2; 8 nucleotides line up with TRBD1. This CDR3 is 15 amino acids long. The junction had 6 bases not matched to a gene; V was cut back by 3 bases and J by 3 bases. The germline CDR1 and CDR2 sequences are LGHNA and YSLEER.

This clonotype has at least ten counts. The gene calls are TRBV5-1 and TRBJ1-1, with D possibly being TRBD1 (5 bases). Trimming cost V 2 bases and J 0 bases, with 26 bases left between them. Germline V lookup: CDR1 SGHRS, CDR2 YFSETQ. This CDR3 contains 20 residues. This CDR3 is CASSFVFSGGIQGMNTEAFF. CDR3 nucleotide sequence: TGCGCCAGCAGCTTCGTCTTTTCTGGGGGGATACAAGGGATGAACACTGAAGCTTTCTTT.

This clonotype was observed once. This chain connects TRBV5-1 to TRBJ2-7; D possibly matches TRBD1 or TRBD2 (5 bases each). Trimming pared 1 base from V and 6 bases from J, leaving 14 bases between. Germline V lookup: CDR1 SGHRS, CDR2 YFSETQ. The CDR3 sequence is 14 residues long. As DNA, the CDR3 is TGCGCCAGCAGCTTGCCCCGGGGACCCCGCGAGCAGTACTTC. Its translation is CASSLPRGPREQYF.

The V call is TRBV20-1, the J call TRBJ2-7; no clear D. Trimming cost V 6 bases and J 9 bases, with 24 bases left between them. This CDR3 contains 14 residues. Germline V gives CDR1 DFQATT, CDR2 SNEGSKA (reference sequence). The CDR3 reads CSAQTSGGRIGQYF. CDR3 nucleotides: TGCAGTGCGCAGACATCGGGTGGCCGAATCGGGCAGTACTTC.

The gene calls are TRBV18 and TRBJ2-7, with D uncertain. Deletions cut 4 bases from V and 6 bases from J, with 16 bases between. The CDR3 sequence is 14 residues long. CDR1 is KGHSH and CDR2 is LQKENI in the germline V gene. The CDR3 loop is CASSLPLHRTEQYF. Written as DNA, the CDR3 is TGTGCCAGCTCACTTCCCCTACATAGGACCGAGCAGTACTTC. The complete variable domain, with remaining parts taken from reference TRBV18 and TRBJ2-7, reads NAGVMQNPRHLVRRRGQEARLRCSPMKGHSHVYWYRQLPEEGLKFMVYLQKENIIDESGMPKERFSAEFPKEGPSILRIQQVVRGDSAAYFCASSLPLHRTEQYFGPGTRLTVT.

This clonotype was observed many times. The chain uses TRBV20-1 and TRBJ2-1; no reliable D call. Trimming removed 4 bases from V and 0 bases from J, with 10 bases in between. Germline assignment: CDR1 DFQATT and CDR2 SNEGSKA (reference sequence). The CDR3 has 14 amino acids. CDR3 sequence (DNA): TGCAGTGCTATTGGCCTTAGCTCCTACAATGAGCAGTTCTTC. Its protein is CSAIGLSSYNEQFF.

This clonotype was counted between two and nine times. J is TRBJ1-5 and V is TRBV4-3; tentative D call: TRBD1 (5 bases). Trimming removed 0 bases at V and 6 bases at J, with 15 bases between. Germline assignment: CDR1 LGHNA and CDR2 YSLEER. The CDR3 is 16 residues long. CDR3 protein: CASSQEWSGRGQPQHF. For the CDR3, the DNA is TGCGCCAGCAGCCAAGAATGGTCGGGGCGGGGTCAGCCCCAGCATTTT.

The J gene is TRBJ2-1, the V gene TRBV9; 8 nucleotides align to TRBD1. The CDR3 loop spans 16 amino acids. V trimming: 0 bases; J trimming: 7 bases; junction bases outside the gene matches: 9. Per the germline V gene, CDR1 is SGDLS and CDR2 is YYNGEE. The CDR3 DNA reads TGTGCCAGCAGCGTAGGCCCGGGACAGGTGGCAAATGAGCAGTTCTTC. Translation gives CASSVGPGQVANEQFF.